This TCR beta chain appears in the sequencing data of a study of shared clonotypes between healthy human individuals. Trimming took off 6 bases at V and 3 bases at J, with 9 bases between the two ends. CDR1 is MNHNS, CDR2 SASEGT, per germline. This CDR3 contains 13 residues. Repertoires were generated with immunoSEQ multiplex PCR, while TCRdb's copy carries only in-frame clones and drops some. This sample has millions of clones, with 85% to 95% found just once. The TCR was taken from a man younger than 35 in good health. Material: naive CD4+ T cells sorted from blood. The subset denotes: CD45RA+ positively selected. J is TRBJ1-5 and V is TRBV6-1, with no clear D. The CDR3 DNA follows: TGTGCCAGCAGGGTGACGTCCAATCAGCCCCAGCATTTT. It encodes CASRVTSNQPQHF.